This TCR beta chain is drawn from a study of shared clonotypes between healthy human individuals. Turning to this clone: Its target is unknown.

Overall study results and limits: The donor pool, a small one, limited the genetic and exposure-history diversity represented. Among the subsets, naive ones generally showed larger estimated richness than memory ones. Depth of sequencing was expected to influence donor clonotype sharing.

Per the authors' pipeline: As immunoSEQ supplied junction-only sequences (without quality scores), filtering differed. The assay was immunoSEQ multiplex PCR, and TCRdb's table has in-frame clones only and misses some. The V and J calls and clone size come from that table; D and trimming were worked out from the DNA. The sample has roughly 2.1 million clones; roughly 91% are singletons. There are 17 residues in the CDR3. With 2 bases clipped from V and 1 base from J, the junction kept 6 bases outside the gene matches. Germline V gene sequence: CDR1 ENHRY, CDR2 SYGVKD. Positively selected for CCR7, the CD45RO-negative cells used as naive CD8 cells excluded terminally differentiated effector memory CD45RA+ cells.

The gene calls are TRBV10-3 and TRBJ2-7; 12 bases line up with TRBD2. This TCR was recovered from a man in his late teens or twenties in good health. Some clones in this sample may be carry-over from other donors' samples. The sample consisted of naive CD8+ T cells from PBMCs. For the CDR3, the DNA is TGTGCCATCAGTGAGGCCAGCGGACTAGCGGGATCCTACGAGCAGTACTTC. Translating gives CAISEASGLAGSYEQYF.